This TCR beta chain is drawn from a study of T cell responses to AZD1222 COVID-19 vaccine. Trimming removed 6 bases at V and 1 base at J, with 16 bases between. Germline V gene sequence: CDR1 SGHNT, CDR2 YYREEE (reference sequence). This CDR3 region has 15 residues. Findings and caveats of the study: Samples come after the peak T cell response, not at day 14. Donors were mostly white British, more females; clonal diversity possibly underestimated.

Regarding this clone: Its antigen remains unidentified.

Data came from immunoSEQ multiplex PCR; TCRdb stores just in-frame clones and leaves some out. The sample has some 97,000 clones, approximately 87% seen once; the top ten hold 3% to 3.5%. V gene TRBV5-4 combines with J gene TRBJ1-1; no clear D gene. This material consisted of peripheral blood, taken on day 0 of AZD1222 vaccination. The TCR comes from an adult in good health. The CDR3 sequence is CASTWLSGGNTEAFF. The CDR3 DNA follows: TGTGCCAGCACCTGGTTGTCGGGCGGGAACACTGAAGCTTTCTTT.